This entry describes one TCR beta chain. Its antigen is still unknown. These data belong to a study of PD-1 blockade in classical Hodgkin lymphoma. Turning to the study itself: Administration of nivolumab to patients was at 3 mg/kg intravenously every 2 weeks. Study results and caveats: Those starting nivolumab under 1 year post-ASCT were excluded.

Germline loops: CDR1 MGHRA, CDR2 YSYEKL. The CDR3 extends over 16 amino acids. V lost 1 base and J lost 5, with 17 bases in between. Every one of the patients relapsed after autologous stem cell transplantation (brentuximab vedotin exposure was variable). Only in-frame clones appear in the TCRdb table, and some are missing; sequencing was by immunoSEQ multiplex PCR. The data show tens of thousands of clones, 70% to 80% seen once. The V gene is TRBV4-1, the J gene TRBJ2-5, with a possible D match to TRBD2 (5 bases). This TCR came from a human donor with classical Hodgkin lymphoma. Sequencing was performed on peripheral blood mononuclear cells (PBMCs), taken at baseline. CDR3 DNA sequence: TGCGCCAGCAGCCAAGTCGGCGACTATCCCCGGGAGACCCAGTACTTC. Its protein is CASSQVGDYPRETQYF.